Shown below are 31 T cell receptor beta chains from a single sample sequenced in a study of blood T cell repertoires in COVID-19. Produced via immunoSEQ multiplex PCR; TCRdb's table is partial and in-frame only. The sample has about 140,000 clones, approximately 88% seen once. Sequenced material: peripheral blood. The receptor set was obtained from a man in his sixties with active or convalescent COVID-19.

This chain uses TRBV9 with TRBJ1-2; 7 bases are a match to TRBD1. Losses at the gene ends were 4 bases for V and 9 bases for J; bases not matched to a gene: 15. CDR3 size: 15 residues. The V gene's germline CDR1 is SGDLS and CDR2 YYNGEE. The DNA of the CDR3 is TGTGCCAGCAGCCCATCCGGGACAGTTGTGAGGAGCTACACCTTC. Its protein is CASSPSGTVVRSYTF.

CDR3 region: CASMVRVTGELFF. CDR3 sequence (DNA): TGTGCCAGCATGGTTCGGGTTACCGGGGAGCTGTTTTTT. The genes are TRBV2 and TRBJ2-2; D unresolved. The CDR3 loop spans 13 amino acids. CDR1 and CDR2 from the germline V gene are SNHLY and FYNNEI. Trimming removed 7 bases at V and 5 bases at J, with 11 bases between.

The chain uses TRBV9 and TRBJ2-2, with 7 nucleotides matching TRBD2. Trimming cost V 0 bases and J 1 base; bases outside gene matches: 3. The CDR3 spans 16 residues. Per the germline V gene, CDR1 is SGDLS and CDR2 is YYNGEE. CDR3 nucleotide sequence: TGTGCCAGCAGCGTAGGTCTAGCGGTGAACACCGGGGAGCTGTTTTTT. This encodes CASSVGLAVNTGELFF.

The rearrangement links TRBV9 to TRBJ2-5, with D perhaps TRBD1 (5 bases). V was clipped by 0 bases and J by 7 bases, with 7 bases between them. The CDR3 spans 12 residues. Germline V gene data show CDR1 as SGDLS and CDR2 as YYNGEE. CDR3: CASSVERGTQYF. CDR3 nucleotide sequence: TGTGCCAGCAGCGTAGAAAGGGGGACCCAGTACTTC.

This clone appeared once. The chain combines TRBV7-9 with TRBJ2-7; D is ambiguous. Germline CDR1 reads SEHNR; CDR2 reads FQNEAQ (reference sequence). The CDR3 is 12 amino acids. Deletions cut 0 bases from V and 3 bases from J, with 3 bases between. As DNA, the CDR3 is TGTGCCAGCAGCTTAGCATACTACGAGCAGTACTTC. Protein sequence: CASSLAYYEQYF.

The chain joins TRBV7-9 to TRBJ2-1, with TRBD1 identical over 8 bases. The CDR3 covers 16 residues. Trimming took 4 bases from V and 3 from J; bases not matched to a gene: 8. Germline lookup yields CDR1 SEHNR and CDR2 FQNEAQ (reference sequence). CDR3 sequence reads: CASSSWTGRNYNEQFF. The DNA of the CDR3 is TGTGCCAGCAGCTCCTGGACAGGGCGAAACTACAATGAGCAGTTCTTC. The full variable domain, in which reference TRBV7-9 and TRBJ2-1 provide the parts outside the CDR3, is DTGVSQNPRHKITKRGQNVTFRCDPISEHNRLYWYRQTLGQGPEFLTYFQNEAQLEKSRLLSDRFSAERPKGSFSTLEIQRTEQGDSAMYLCASSSWTGRNYNEQFFGPGTRLTVL.

The V gene is TRBV28, the J gene TRBJ1-2; tentatively, D is TRBD1 (6 bases). V was pared by 5 bases and J by 7 bases, with 8 bases between. Per the germline V gene, CDR1 is MDHEN and CDR2 is SYDVKM. This CDR3 has 11 residues. CDR3 DNA sequence: TGTGCCAGCAGTATACAGGGTGGCTACACCTTC. Protein: CASSIQGGYTF.

This clone came up once. V usage is TRBV5-4 and J usage is TRBJ1-5; D call uncertain. Looked up from germline, CDR1 is SGHNT and CDR2 is YYREEE (reference sequence). The CDR3 has 17 residues. Trimming took 5 bases from V and 0 from J, leaving 18 bases between them. This CDR3 is CASRADIPGTSNQPQHF. CDR3 DNA sequence: TGTGCCAGCAGAGCAGACATACCTGGTACTAGCAATCAGCCCCAGCATTTT.

The J gene is TRBJ1-6, the V gene TRBV7-9, with TRBD1 matching over 10 bases. The ends lost 4 bases at V and 9 bases at J; junction bases unmatched: 12. Germline lookup yields CDR1 SEHNR and CDR2 FQNEAQ (reference sequence). The CDR3 is 17 residues long. As DNA, the CDR3 is TGTGCCAGCAGCTATAGGTCGGGGACAGGGGTACGTTCACCCCTCCACTTT. It encodes CASSYRSGTGVRSPLHF.

V usage is TRBV5-1 and J usage is TRBJ1-1; the D gene is possibly TRBD1 (5 bases). Germline CDR1 SGHRS, CDR2 YFSETQ. Trimming pared 0 bases from V and 3 bases from J, leaving 9 bases between. CDR3 length: 14 amino acids. Here the CDR3 DNA reads TGCGCCAGCAGCTTGGCACGGGGGGACACTGAAGCTTTCTTT. Translating it yields CASSLARGDTEAFF.

The rearrangement joins TRBV9 to TRBJ2-2, with 11 bases lining up with TRBD2. V shed 4 bases, J shed 5 bases, and the junction held 7 bases outside the gene matches. CDR3 length equals 16 residues. CDR1 SGDLS and CDR2 YYNGEE come from the germline V gene. The CDR3 DNA reads TGTGCCAGCAGCCTCAGACCTAGCGGGAGGACCGGGGAGCTGTTTTTT. Residues: CASSLRPSGRTGELFF.

This chain joins TRBV27 and TRBJ1-5, with 7 bases lining up with TRBD1. The CDR3 contains 14 residues. Germline CDR1 and CDR2: MNHEY and SMNVEV (reference sequence). The junction had 6 bases not matched to a gene; V was cut back by 7 bases and J by 3 bases. In DNA form, the CDR3 reads TGTGCCAGCACCCCAGGGGGGATCAATCAGCCCCAGCATTTT. Its protein product is CASTPGGINQPQHF.

V is TRBV30 and J is TRBJ2-2, with TRBD1 matching over 8 bases. The CDR3 covers 18 residues. Germline values: CDR1 GTSNPN, CDR2 SVGIG (reference sequence). V was clipped by 1 base and J by 7 bases; unmatched bases: 17. CDR3 sequence reads: CAWSGGTYRTGFSGELFF. The CDR3 DNA sequence: TGTGCCTGGAGTGGGGGGACATATAGGACAGGGTTCAGCGGGGAGCTGTTTTTT. The entire variable domain, with the rest obtained from reference TRBV30 and TRBJ2-2, is as follows: SQTIHQWPATLVQPVGSPLSLECTVEGTSNPNLYWYRQAAGRGLQLLFYSVGIGQISSEVPQNLSASRPQDRQFILSSKKLLLSDSGFYLCAWSGGTYRTGFSGELFFGEGSRLTVL.

Concerning this clone itself: At one of its ends the junction is not consistent with the germline gene, which may arise from a read error. This sample includes further DNA sequences coding for the same CDR3. The V and J genes are TRBV15 and TRBJ2-3; D perhaps matches TRBD2 (6 bases). The length of the CDR3 is 14 residues. The V gene's germline CDR1 is LNHNV and CDR2 YYDKDF (reference sequence). Written as DNA, the CDR3 is TGCGCCACCAGCAGAGATACTAGCTATTATACGCAGTATTTT. It yields the protein CATSRDTSYYTQYF.

The rearrangement uses TRBV29-1 and TRBJ2-1; TRBD2 matches 9 bases. Germline values: CDR1 SQVTM, CDR2 ANQGSEA. This CDR3 is 12 amino acids long. Here the CDR3 reads CSTSGFYNEQFF. DNA of the CDR3: TGCAGTACTAGCGGGTTCTACAATGAGCAGTTCTTC.

The chain links TRBV6-2 or TRBV6-3 to TRBJ2-7, with D perhaps TRBD2 (6 bases). In germline, CDR1 is MNHEY, CDR2 SVGEGT. CDR3 size: 14 residues. The V gene lost 2 bases and the J gene lost 9 bases, with 17 bases spanning the gap. This CDR3 is CASSYQNPGVGQYF. The CDR3 region has the DNA TGTGCCAGCAGTTACCAGAACCCGGGGGTCGGGCAGTACTTC.

The chain couples TRBV30 to TRBJ2-7, with D hard to call. The CDR3 has 11 residues. Trimming removed 2 bases from V and 6 bases from J, with 8 bases in between. The germline V gene encodes CDR1 GTSNPN and CDR2 SVGIG (reference sequence). In nucleotides, the CDR3 is TGTGCCTGGAGTTCCTTGAGCGAGCAGTACTTC. It encodes CAWSSLSEQYF.

V gene TRBV3-1 (or the pseudogene TRBV3-2) combines with J gene TRBJ2-3, with TRBD2 identical over 7 bases. Unmatched junction bases numbered 1, after V lost 4 bases and J lost 0 bases. The CDR3 is 14 amino acids. The V gene's germline CDR1 is LGHDT and CDR2 YNNKEL (reference sequence). CDR3 protein: CASSRSGSTDTQYF. The CDR3 nucleotides are TGTGCCAGCAGCCGTAGCGGGAGCACAGATACGCAGTATTTT.

This clone was observed a single time. J is TRBJ1-4 and V is TRBV4-3, with D maybe TRBD1 (6 bases). Germline CDR1 reads LGHNA; CDR2 reads YSLEER. The CDR3 length is 15 residues. V lost 1 base to trimming and J lost 7 bases, with 13 bases between them. CDR3: CASSQVGGDGEKLFF. CDR3 nucleotides: TGCGCCAGCAGCCAAGTAGGGGGGGACGGTGAAAAACTGTTTTTT.

The rearrangement links TRBV5-1 to TRBJ2-7; possibly TRBD1 for D (5 bases). Trimming cost V 5 bases and J 0 bases, with 9 bases left between them. Germline CDR1 is SGHRS and CDR2 is YFSETQ. The CDR3 covers 13 residues. The CDR3, as DNA: TGCGCCAGCAGAGAGGACAACTCCTACGAGCAGTACTTC. It encodes CASREDNSYEQYF.

The rearrangement links TRBV18 to TRBJ1-6; 9 bases map to TRBD1. V lost 5 bases to trimming and J lost 6 bases; unmatched junction nucleotides: 2. This CDR3 comprises 14 residues. CDR1 KGHSH and CDR2 LQKENI come from the germline V gene. CDR3 residues: CASSRDRANSPLHF. The CDR3 DNA sequence: TGTGCCAGCTCAAGGGACAGGGCTAATTCACCCCTCCACTTT.

The rearrangement joins TRBV5-1 to TRBJ2-1; D might be TRBD1 (5 bases). V was clipped by 2 bases and J by 5 bases, with 20 bases between them. The CDR3 runs to 17 residues. Per the germline V gene, CDR1 is SGHRS and CDR2 is YFSETQ. The DNA for the CDR3 is TGCGCCAGCAGCTTAGGCCGCCTGGGGCCGGACAACAATGAGCAGTTCTTC. Protein product: CASSLGRLGPDNNEQFF.

J is TRBJ2-7 and V is TRBV12-3 or TRBV12-4; tentatively, D is TRBD1 (6 bases). Trimming shortened V by 6 bases and J by 4 bases, and 13 bases separated the two germline ends. The CDR3 has 13 residues. The CDR3 is CASSHGQLYEQYF. The DNA of the CDR3 is TGTGCCAGCAGCCACGGACAGCTATACGAGCAGTACTTC.

The V and J genes are TRBV18 and TRBJ2-2; tentatively, D is TRBD2 (5 bases). CDR1 and CDR2 from the germline V gene are KGHSH and LQKENI. The CDR3 extends over 18 amino acids. V lost 1 base to trimming and J lost 1 base, with 16 bases between them. The CDR3 bases are TGTGCCAGCTCACCACTTGTGGGAGCGACGGAGAACACCGGGGAGCTGTTTTTT. This sequence encodes CASSPLVGATENTGELFF.

This chain uses TRBV2 with TRBJ2-3; perhaps TRBD2 as D (5 bases). Germline CDR1 and CDR2: SNHLY and FYNNEI. CDR3 length equals 13 residues. V lost 7 bases and J lost 3, with 11 bases in between. The DNA for the CDR3 is TGTGCCAGCAACGGGGTGGGGACAGATACGCAGTATTTT. It translates to CASNGVGTDTQYF.

This chain uses TRBV7-8 with TRBJ2-7; 9 nucleotides agree with TRBD2. CDR1 SGHVS and CDR2 FQNEAQ come from the germline V gene. With V trimmed by 5 bases and J by 4 bases, 9 bases remained unmatched. The length of the CDR3 is 15 residues. The CDR3 region has the DNA TGTGCCAGCAGCCCCGCGGGGGGGGGCAGGTACGAGCAGTACTTC. This encodes CASSPAGGGRYEQYF.

V and J are TRBV30 and TRBJ1-1; 9 bases line up with TRBD1. Per germline, CDR1 GTSNPN and CDR2 SVGIG (reference sequence). V was pared by 5 bases and J by 4 bases, with 2 bases of the junction left unmatched. CDR3 length: 12 residues. This CDR3 reads CAWDRGSTEAFF. The CDR3 nucleotides are TGTGCCTGGGACAGGGGGAGCACTGAAGCTTTCTTT.

The V call is TRBV28, the J call TRBJ2-5, with D possibly matching TRBD1 (5 bases). The CDR3 loop spans 14 amino acids. In germline, CDR1 is MDHEN, CDR2 SYDVKM. Between the trimmed V and J ends, which lost 4 bases and 7 bases, there was a span of 16 bases. Here the CDR3 reads CASSSQGPVGTQYF. The DNA for the CDR3 is TGTGCCAGCAGTTCGCAGGGCCCGGTTGGGACCCAGTACTTC.

This clone was observed a single time. CDR3 region: CASSMDRIRGHTEAFF. CDR3 sequence (DNA): TGTGCCAGTAGTATGGACCGGATCAGGGGGCACACTGAAGCTTTCTTT. The genes are TRBV19 and TRBJ1-1, with TRBD1 identical over 8 bases. Germline V gene lookup returns CDR1 LNHDA and CDR2 SQIVND (reference sequence). The CDR3 is 16 residues long. J lost 3 bases, V lost 3 bases, and 9 bases had no gene match.

V and J are TRBV29-1 and TRBJ2-1, with TRBD2 identical over 7 bases. The trim removed 3 bases at V and 0 bases at J, leaving 8 bases unmatched. CDR3 length: 16 residues. Germline CDR1 is SQVTM and CDR2 is ANQGSEA. The CDR3 is CSVDGQRDYSYNEQFF. As DNA, the CDR3 is TGCAGCGTTGACGGCCAGCGGGATTACTCCTACAATGAGCAGTTCTTC.

J is TRBJ2-2 and V is TRBV19; D is uncertain. From germline, CDR1 is LNHDA and CDR2 SQIVND (reference sequence). The CDR3 loop spans 15 amino acids. V was trimmed by 7 bases and J by 1 base, leaving 13 bases between them. The CDR3 DNA sequence: TGTGCCAGTAACTTTCAGCGAATGAACACCGGGGAGCTGTTTTTT. This codes for CASNFQRMNTGELFF.